This passage covers 27 T cell receptor beta chains from one sample sequenced in a study of T-cell memory formation after mild COVID-19 (dated by TCRdb to the early 2020s). Library preparation used 5' RACE. The run used an Illumina NovaSeq 6000. Using fastp at Q25 and MiXCR, TCRdb reprocessed the public reads and kept productive beta chains. CDR3 protein sequences are deduplicated, and each keeps its most common genes and DNA. Recorded for this sample are about 470,000 distinct CDR3 sequences; approximately 25% of them occurred a single time. The ten largest clones represent about an eighth of the sample. The specimen sequenced was PBMCs or a T cell subset sorted from them (not recorded which). These receptors were taken from an adult woman who had mild COVID-19 (a few samples of this study predate the infection). The sample titles of this study are shuffled in the database, so cell type and time point are left out; the donor was told from shared clones.

The chain employs TRBV19 and TRBJ1-1; D unclear. V lost 11 bases and J lost 6, with 16 bases in between. The germline V gene encodes CDR1 LNHDA and CDR2 SQIVND (reference sequence). This CDR3 comprises 12 residues. CDR3 sequence: CASTGGWSEAFF. As DNA, the CDR3 is TGTGCCTCAACGGGCGGGTGGTCTGAAGCTTTCTTT.

A few counts support this clonotype. The CDR3 region is CSARVGTVNSPLHF. CDR3 DNA sequence: TGCAGTGCTAGAGTGGGGACAGTTAATTCACCCCTCCACTTT. The rearrangement links TRBV20-1 to TRBJ1-6; 7 nucleotides align to TRBD1. Germline lookup yields CDR1 DFQATT and CDR2 SNEGSKA (reference sequence). V shed 1 base, J shed 6 bases, and the junction held 3 bases outside the gene matches. CDR3 length: 14 amino acids.

This clonotype has just a few counts. The chain links TRBV7-7 to TRBJ2-5; 7 bases line up with TRBD2. CDR1 is SSHAT, CDR2 FNYEAQ, per germline (reference sequence). The CDR3 length is 16 residues. The trim removed 1 base at V and 1 base at J, leaving 6 bases unmatched. The CDR3 spells CASSLGSGVLQETQYF. The CDR3 bases are TGTGCCAGCAGCTTAGGGAGCGGGGTTCTCCAAGAGACCCAGTACTTC.

The chain recombines TRBV29-1 with TRBJ2-7; D gene unclear. Trimming pared 0 bases from V and 2 bases from J, leaving 14 bases between. The CDR3 sequence is 15 residues long. Germline V lookup: CDR1 SQVTM, CDR2 ANQGSEA. CDR3 DNA: TGCAGCGTTGAAGACCGCCAAGGGATCCCCTACGAGCAGTACTTC. Its protein product is CSVEDRQGIPYEQYF.

This clonotype has only a few counts. V usage is TRBV6-6 and J usage is TRBJ2-5; TRBD2 agrees at 7 bases. CDR1 MNHNY and CDR2 SVGAGI come from the germline V gene (reference sequence). V lost 1 base, J lost 4 bases, and 12 bases stayed unmatched. The CDR3 sequence is 17 residues long. The CDR3 protein is CASSYFAPGTNIETQYF. DNA of the CDR3: TGTGCCAGCAGTTACTTTGCCCCGGGGACTAATATAGAGACCCAGTACTTC.

The V call is TRBV5-1, the J call TRBJ2-5, with D perhaps being TRBD1 or TRBD2 (5 bases each). The V gene lost 5 bases and the J gene lost 7 bases, with 18 bases spanning the gap. The germline V gene encodes CDR1 SGHRS and CDR2 YFSETQ. The CDR3 is 14 amino acids. The CDR3 loop reads CASRRLERQGTQYF. The CDR3 DNA reads as TGCGCCAGCAGGCGTCTCGAGCGGCAGGGGACCCAGTACTTC.

The rearrangement uses TRBV6-1 and TRBJ2-2; 12 positions match TRBD2. Germline V CDR1 and CDR2: MNHNS, SASEGT. Losses at the gene ends were 4 bases for V and 6 bases for J; bases not matched to a gene: 3. The CDR3 totals 15 residues. In DNA, the CDR3 is TGTGCCAGCAGTGGGGGACTAGCGGGCTCCGGGGAGCTGTTTTTT. Translating gives CASSGGLAGSGELFF.

This clonotype was found a few times. This chain joins TRBV20-1 and TRBJ2-1, with D maybe TRBD1 (5 bases). Looked up from germline, CDR1 is DFQATT and CDR2 is SNEGSKA (reference sequence). The CDR3 is made up of 13 amino acids. V was pared by 4 bases and J by 6 bases, with 13 bases between. CDR3 in DNA: TGCAGTGCTATGGGCCGGACATCCAATGAGCAGTTCTTC. The encoded protein is CSAMGRTSNEQFF.

This chain connects TRBV9 to TRBJ1-1, with D perhaps matching TRBD1 (5 bases). The CDR3 loop spans 14 amino acids. Germline V gene lookup returns CDR1 SGDLS and CDR2 YYNGEE. V was pared by 0 bases and J by 6 bases, with 12 bases between. CDR3 amino acids: CASSVVSQGAEAFF. CDR3 DNA sequence: TGTGCCAGCAGCGTAGTTTCCCAGGGCGCTGAAGCTTTCTTT.

The rearrangement uses TRBV4-2 and TRBJ1-1, with a possible D match to TRBD1 (5 bases). V shed 0 bases and J shed 6 bases, with 11 bases lying between them. Germline CDR1 reads LGHNA; CDR2 reads YNFKEQ. The CDR3 is made up of 14 amino acids. The CDR3: CASSQDRGGAEAFF. CDR3 nucleotide sequence: TGTGCCAGCAGCCAAGATCGGGGGGGGGCTGAAGCTTTCTTT.

This clonotype was seen a few times. This chain uses TRBV15 with TRBJ2-7, with D perhaps assigned TRBD1 or TRBD2 (6 bases each). The germline CDR1 and CDR2 sequences are LNHNV and YYDKDF (reference sequence). V was trimmed by 0 bases and J by 2 bases, leaving 20 bases between them. The CDR3 is 18 residues long. The CDR3 loop reads CATSRDRGGGGLPYEQYF. Here the CDR3 DNA reads TGTGCCACCAGCAGAGATCGAGGGGGAGGAGGACTACCCTACGAGCAGTACTTC.

J is TRBJ2-2 and V is TRBV12-3 or TRBV12-4; 9 nucleotides line up with TRBD2. The CDR3 is 16 amino acids. V trimming: 3 bases; J trimming: 3 bases; junction bases outside the gene matches: 5. The CDR3 bases are TGTGCCAGCAGTTTCGAGCGGGGGGACGACACCGGGGAGCTGTTTTTT. Translating gives CASSFERGDDTGELFF.

V gene TRBV24-1 combines with J gene TRBJ1-5; 9 bases line up with TRBD1. Germline loops: CDR1 KGHDR, CDR2 SFDVKD. This CDR3 comprises 16 residues. Trimming took 2 bases from V and 1 from J; bases not matched to a gene: 2. The CDR3, as DNA: TGTGCCACCAGTGATTCGACAGGGGGAAGCAATCAGCCCCAGCATTTT. Translation: CATSDSTGGSNQPQHF.

V is TRBV28 and J is TRBJ2-3, with D perhaps matching TRBD2 (6 bases). The CDR3 extends over 14 amino acids. Germline V gene sequence: CDR1 MDHEN, CDR2 SYDVKM. V was shortened by 2 bases and J by 6 bases, with 12 bases between the two germline ends. DNA of the CDR3: TGTGCCAGCAGTTTAAGGAGGGCGGGGGATACGCAGTATTTT. Protein: CASSLRRAGDTQYF.

This clonotype appeared many times. The chain uses TRBV5-1 and TRBJ1-6; D might be TRBD1 (6 bases). In germline, CDR1 is SGHRS, CDR2 YFSETQ. Deletions cut 4 bases from V and 8 bases from J, with 16 bases between. The CDR3 is 15 amino acids. CDR3 DNA sequence: TGCGCCAGCAGCATAGAACAGGGTAGGGATTCACCCCTCCACTTT. It codes for CASSIEQGRDSPLHF.

The V gene is TRBV20-1, the J gene TRBJ1-5; no clear D gene. The ends were cut back, 0 bases at V and 3 bases at J, with 12 bases in the middle. Germline assignment: CDR1 DFQATT and CDR2 SNEGSKA (reference sequence). The CDR3 is 15 residues long. The CDR3 loop reads CSARDLEPLNQPQHF. The CDR3 DNA sequence: TGCAGTGCTAGAGATCTCGAGCCACTCAATCAGCCCCAGCATTTT.

This rearrangement joins TRBV14 to TRBJ2-5; D is uncertain. V was shortened by 1 base and J by 1 base, with 7 bases between the two germline ends. The germline V gene has CDR1 SGHDN and CDR2 FVKESK. CDR3 length: 14 amino acids. CDR3 sequence reads: CASSQGAVQETQYF. The CDR3, as DNA: TGTGCCAGCAGCCAAGGAGCCGTCCAAGAGACCCAGTACTTC.

This clonotype appeared a few times. The chain employs TRBV2 and TRBJ2-1; TRBD2 agrees at 9 bases. CDR3 length: 15 amino acids. Looked up from germline, CDR1 is SNHLY and CDR2 is FYNNEI. The junction had 8 bases not matched to a gene; V was cut back by 7 bases and J by 4 bases. The CDR3 is CASKAGLAIYNEQFF. CDR3 bases: TGTGCCAGCAAAGCAGGACTAGCGATATACAATGAGCAGTTCTTC.

The chain has TRBV20-1 and TRBJ2-3; D assignment may be TRBD1 or TRBD2 (5 bases each). The CDR3 is made up of 13 amino acids. Germline values: CDR1 DFQATT, CDR2 SNEGSKA (reference sequence). Trimming pared 5 bases from V and 1 base from J, leaving 10 bases between. CDR3 nucleotides: TGCAGTGCTCCTCTGGGGGGCACAGATACGCAGTATTTT. Translated, it gives CSAPLGGTDTQYF.

This clonotype was detected a few times. The genes are TRBV24-1 and TRBJ2-7; 7 bases match TRBD1. This CDR3 has 13 residues. Germline V gene data show CDR1 as KGHDR and CDR2 as SFDVKD. Trimming cost V 3 bases and J 5 bases; bases outside gene matches: 3. The DNA of the CDR3 is TGTGCCACCAGTGATACAGACAGGGACGAGCAGTACTTC. This encodes CATSDTDRDEQYF.

This clonotype was seen a few times. The gene calls are TRBV20-1 and TRBJ2-2; D unclear. The CDR3 contains 15 residues. The germline CDR1 and CDR2 sequences are DFQATT and SNEGSKA (reference sequence). Trimming stripped 0 bases from V and 1 base from J, with 9 bases between. The CDR3 coding sequence is TGCAGTGCTAGAGATCTAAAGGGGAACACCGGGGAGCTGTTTTTT. Residues: CSARDLKGNTGELFF.

This clonotype was recorded a few times. The chain is built from TRBV24-1 and TRBJ1-4; 8 bases agree with TRBD1. Looked up from germline, CDR1 is KGHDR and CDR2 is SFDVKD. The CDR3 length is 14 residues. With 3 bases clipped from V and 8 bases from J, the junction kept 4 bases outside the gene matches. This chain's CDR3 is CATSDPRGPEKLFF. In nucleotides, the CDR3 is TGTGCCACCAGTGATCCCAGGGGGCCAGAAAAACTGTTTTTT.

This clonotype has only a few counts. This rearrangement joins TRBV5-1 to TRBJ2-1; TRBD1 might be the D (6 bases). CDR1 is SGHRS, CDR2 YFSETQ, per germline. V gave up 3 bases and J gave up 6 bases, with 10 bases separating them. This CDR3 is 13 amino acids long. The CDR3 reads CASSSSGVNEQFF. CDR3 sequence (DNA): TGCGCCAGCAGCTCCTCAGGGGTCAATGAGCAGTTCTTC. The complete variable domain, with remaining parts taken from reference TRBV5-1 and TRBJ2-1, reads KAGVTQTPRYLIKTRGQQVTLSCSPISGHRSVSWYQQTPGQGLQFLFEYFSETQRNKGNFPGRFSGRQFSNSRSEMNVSTLELGDSALYLCASSSSGVNEQFFGPGTRLTVL.

The chain links TRBV6-5 to TRBJ2-7; 8 bases match TRBD1. Germline lookup yields CDR1 MNHEY and CDR2 SVGAGI. The CDR3 contains 14 residues. After removal of 6 bases from V and 3 bases from J, the junction contained 7 bases not matched to a gene. The CDR3 reads CASRSDRGGYEQYF. The CDR3 DNA sequence: TGTGCCAGCAGATCTGACAGGGGAGGCTACGAGCAGTACTTC.

This clonotype was detected only a few times. The rearrangement joins TRBV5-6 to TRBJ1-2, with D unresolved. This CDR3 is built from 12 residues. Germline V lookup: CDR1 SGHDT, CDR2 YYEEEE. The V and J ends lost 0 bases and 8 bases respectively, with 8 bases between them. The CDR3 DNA follows: TGTGCCAGCAGCTTGGTACGAAGGGGCTACACCTTC. It is translated as CASSLVRRGYTF.

The rearrangement links TRBV7-8 to TRBJ1-2; TRBD1 is a possible D gene (5 bases). V dropped 1 base and J dropped 0 bases, with 15 bases sitting between them. Per germline, CDR1 SGHVS and CDR2 FQNEAQ. CDR3 length equals 17 residues. The CDR3 is CASSLVRQPESNYGYTF. CDR3 bases: TGTGCCAGCAGCTTAGTTCGACAGCCCGAGTCTAACTATGGCTACACCTTC.

This clonotype turned up a few times. The chain combines TRBV4-3 with TRBJ2-7; a weak D match, TRBD2 (5 bases). The germline V and J ends were trimmed by 2 bases and 2 bases, with 13 bases remaining between them. CDR1 and CDR2 (germline): LGHNA, YSLEER. The CDR3 has 15 amino acids. The CDR3 DNA sequence: TGCGCCAGCAGCCAAACCGCGGGTTCCGCCTACGAGCAGTACTTC. The encoded protein is CASSQTAGSAYEQYF.